These 31 T cell receptor beta chains were sequenced from one sample in a study of T cell responses to AZD1222 COVID-19 vaccine. TCRdb keeps only in-frame clones here, not all; method: immunoSEQ multiplex PCR. Of about 110,000 clones listed, roughly 92% were seen once; the top ten hold roughly 2.7%. Sample: peripheral blood, taken 28 days after the second AZD1222 dose. Receptors originate from an adult who received the AZD1222 COVID-19 vaccine.

CDR3 protein: CASSFNVGVQETQYF. As DNA, the CDR3 is TGCGCCAGCAGCTTCAATGTGGGGGTACAAGAGACCCAGTACTTC. V and J are TRBV5-1 and TRBJ2-5, with D perhaps TRBD1 or TRBD2 (5 bases each). CDR1 is SGHRS, CDR2 YFSETQ, per germline. Between the trimmed V and J ends, which lost 2 bases and 2 bases, there was a span of 13 bases. The CDR3 is 15 residues long.

The DNA for the CDR3 is TGCAGCGTTGGGGGGCTCGCACTTGAAGCTTTCTTT. It is translated as CSVGGLALEAFF. The genes are TRBV29-1 and TRBJ1-1; perhaps TRBD1 as D (6 bases). Trimming removed 4 bases from V and 7 bases from J, with 13 bases in between. Germline loops: CDR1 SQVTM, CDR2 ANQGSEA. The CDR3 loop spans 12 amino acids.

The chain has TRBV5-3 and TRBJ1-5, with TRBD1 as a possible D gene (6 bases). TRBV5-3 is labeled an ORF, and its function is uncertain. Trimming shortened V by 5 bases and J by 3 bases, and 18 bases separated the two germline ends. The CDR3 runs 16 residues. The CDR3 here is CARRVGGRGYNQPQHF. CDR3 coding DNA: TGTGCCAGAAGAGTTGGGGGCAGGGGATACAATCAGCCCCAGCATTTT.

The CDR3 sequence: CASSNGPGGHRTPKANQYF. CDR3 DNA sequence: TGTGCCAGCAGCAACGGGCCGGGGGGACACAGAACCCCAAAAGCAAACCAGTACTTC. V gene TRBV21-1 combines with J gene TRBJ2-5; the D call TRBD2 from the table was never checked on the DNA. TRBV21-1 is listed as a pseudogene. This CDR3 is built from 19 residues.

The CDR3 protein is CATRPTGGGEQFF. The DNA for the CDR3 is TGTGCCACCAGGCCCACAGGGGGCGGTGAGCAGTTCTTC. V gene TRBV24-1 combines with J gene TRBJ2-1; 9 nucleotides line up with TRBD1. V lost 7 bases, J lost 9 bases, and 6 bases stayed unmatched. The germline V gene has CDR1 KGHDR and CDR2 SFDVKD. The CDR3 is made up of 13 amino acids.

This sequence joins TRBV5-1 and TRBJ2-7, with D unresolved. The V gene's germline CDR1 is SGHRS and CDR2 YFSETQ. V lost 4 bases and J lost 2, with 13 bases in between. The length of the CDR3 is 14 residues. CDR3 nucleotide sequence: TGCGCCAGCAGCCCAACCGCAGGCCCCTACGAGCAGTACTTC. Translating gives CASSPTAGPYEQYF.

The rearrangement uses TRBV5-4 and TRBJ1-1; D gene unclear. Trimming removed 0 bases from V and 0 bases from J, with 12 bases in between. This CDR3 region has 16 residues. The germline V gene has CDR1 SGHNT and CDR2 YYREEE (reference sequence). The CDR3 nucleotides read TGTGCCAGCAGCTTGGGGCCAGAACCTCTGAACACTGAAGCTTTCTTT. This encodes CASSLGPEPLNTEAFF.

This chain joins TRBV19 and TRBJ1-1, with D uncertain. Germline V CDR1 and CDR2: LNHDA, SQIVND (reference sequence). V shed 7 bases and J shed 3 bases, with 12 bases lying between them. The CDR3 is made up of 13 amino acids. The CDR3 DNA follows: TGTGCCAGTAAGTACTGGCCGGACACTGAAGCTTTCTTT. It codes for CASKYWPDTEAFF.

This chain uses TRBV5-1 with TRBJ2-3, with a possible D match to TRBD1 (5 bases). V was pared by 1 base and J by 0 bases, with 9 bases between. Germline V CDR1 and CDR2: SGHRS, YFSETQ. This CDR3 is built from 15 residues. Here the CDR3 reads CASSLWGSSTDTQYF. DNA for the CDR3: TGCGCCAGCAGCTTGTGGGGCTCGAGCACAGATACGCAGTATTTT.

The genes are TRBV5-6 and TRBJ2-5; a weak D match, TRBD1 (5 bases). The CDR3 contains 16 residues. The V gene's germline CDR1 is SGHDT and CDR2 YYEEEE. V was shortened by 0 bases and J by 2 bases, with 14 bases between the two germline ends. The CDR3 sequence is CASSLVGRVGQETQYF. The CDR3 DNA is TGTGCCAGCAGCTTGGTGGGCAGGGTTGGTCAAGAGACCCAGTACTTC.

This rearrangement joins TRBV10-1 to TRBJ2-7; no firm D call. This CDR3 is 16 amino acids long. Deletions cut 0 bases from V and 2 bases from J, with 14 bases between. CDR1 and CDR2 (germline): WNHNN, SYGVQD (reference sequence). The CDR3, as DNA: TGCGCCAGCAGTGAGTCGGCCAGATTTTCAACCTACGAGCAGTACTTC. Translating gives CASSESARFSTYEQYF.

CDR3 in amino acids: CASRGGRSTTDTQYF. In nucleotides, the CDR3 is TGTGCCAGCAGGGGGGGACGGAGTACCACAGATACGCAGTATTTT. The chain is built from TRBV2 and TRBJ2-3; D possibly corresponds to TRBD2 (6 bases). Germline values: CDR1 SNHLY, CDR2 FYNNEI. V was trimmed by 6 bases and J by 2 bases, leaving 15 bases between them. The CDR3 totals 15 residues.

This chain connects TRBV5-5 to TRBJ1-3, with D maybe TRBD1 (5 bases). The V gene lost 0 bases and the J gene lost 0 bases, with 10 bases spanning the gap. Germline assignment: CDR1 SGHKS and CDR2 YYEKEE (reference sequence). There are 16 residues in the CDR3. The CDR3 sequence: CASSLAGRNSGNTIYF. Written as DNA, the CDR3 is TGTGCCAGCAGCTTGGCAGGGCGGAACTCTGGAAACACCATATATTTT.

CDR3 amino acids: CASSPLGASSYEQYF. The CDR3 region has the DNA TGTGCCAGCAGCCCCTTGGGAGCAAGCTCCTACGAGCAGTACTTC. V gene TRBV7-2 combines with J gene TRBJ2-7, with D possibly TRBD2 on 5 matching bases. Trimming removed 5 bases at V and 0 bases at J, with 14 bases between. The CDR3 loop spans 15 amino acids. CDR1 and CDR2 from the germline V gene are SGHTA and FQGNSA.

The chain has TRBV5-1 and TRBJ2-7; D is possibly TRBD1 (6 bases). This CDR3 is built from 15 residues. Germline V CDR1 and CDR2: SGHRS, YFSETQ. The germline V and J ends were trimmed by 4 bases and 3 bases, with 17 bases remaining between them. CDR3 loop: CASSTQDSILYEQYF. CDR3 nucleotide sequence: TGCGCCAGCAGCACTCAGGACAGTATCCTCTACGAGCAGTACTTC.

The chain is built from TRBV5-1 and TRBJ2-7; D ambiguous. This CDR3 region has 12 residues. V lost 0 bases and J lost 6, with 7 bases in between. The V gene's germline CDR1 is SGHRS and CDR2 YFSETQ. Here the CDR3 DNA reads TGCGCCAGCAGCTTGGCGCTTAGCGAGCAGTACTTC. Translation gives CASSLALSEQYF.

This clone was observed a handful of times. The rearrangement links TRBV2 to TRBJ2-7, with 8 positions matching TRBD1. The length of the CDR3 is 12 residues. J lost 9 bases, V lost 6 bases, and 7 bases had no gene match. Germline CDR1 and CDR2: SNHLY and FYNNEI. CDR3 in DNA: TGTGCCAGCAGCGCCCGACAGGGGAGGCAGTACTTC. It encodes CASSARQGRQYF.

This rearrangement joins TRBV7-3 to TRBJ1-2; 9 bases are a match to TRBD1. V shed 5 bases, J shed 6 bases, and the junction held 7 bases outside the gene matches. Per the germline V gene, CDR1 is SGHTA and CDR2 is FQGTGA. The CDR3 runs to 14 residues. The CDR3 is CASSRSRTGDGYTF. The CDR3 DNA sequence: TGTGCCAGCAGCCGGTCCAGGACAGGGGATGGCTACACCTTC. Filled out from reference TRBV7-3 and TRBJ1-2, the complete variable domain reads GAGVSQTPSNKVTEKGKYVELRCDPISGHTALYWYRQSLGQGPEFLIYFQGTGAADDSGLPNDRFFAVRPEGSVSTLKIQRTERGDSAVYLCASSRSRTGDGYTFGSGTRLTVV.

The chain employs TRBV5-5 and TRBJ1-4; 7 positions match TRBD1. The CDR3 is 14 residues long. CDR1 is SGHKS, CDR2 YYEKEE, per germline (reference sequence). The V and J ends lost 2 bases and 6 bases, in that order; junction bases with no gene match: 4. CDR3 bases: TGTGCCAGCAGCTTTGCAGGGGGGGATGAAAAACTGTTTTTT. Translating gives CASSFAGGDEKLFF.

The chain recombines TRBV7-9 with TRBJ1-5; 7 bases are shared with TRBD1. This CDR3 region has 14 residues. V lost 5 bases, J lost 2 bases, and 3 bases stayed unmatched. Per the germline V gene, CDR1 is SEHNR and CDR2 is FQNEAQ (reference sequence). CDR3 sequence reads: CASSHRGGNQPQHF. The CDR3 DNA reads TGTGCCAGCAGCCACAGGGGAGGCAATCAGCCCCAGCATTTT.

This clone was found a few times. The chain couples TRBV6-2 or TRBV6-3 to TRBJ2-5; unclear D gene. Trimming pared 4 bases from V and 6 bases from J, leaving 15 bases between. This CDR3 is 14 amino acids long. CDR1 is MNHEY, CDR2 SVGEGT, per germline. The CDR3 loop reads CASSSRRAIQTQYF. For the CDR3, the DNA is TGTGCCAGCAGTTCGAGACGGGCTATACAGACCCAGTACTTC.

CDR3 amino acids: CASSFERPEAFF. The CDR3 nucleotides read TGTGCCAGCAGTTTTGAAAGACCTGAAGCTTTCTTT. V gene TRBV28 combines with J gene TRBJ1-1; D is uncertain. The V end lost 3 bases, the J end lost 6 bases, and 8 bases lay between the germline ends. Germline CDR1 is MDHEN and CDR2 is SYDVKM. CDR3 length: 12 amino acids.

The genes are TRBV6-6 and TRBJ2-3; TRBD1 might be the D (6 bases). Germline V CDR1 and CDR2: MNHNY, SVGAGI (reference sequence). This CDR3 spans 16 amino acids. V lost 6 bases and J 0 bases, leaving 16 bases between the germline ends. The CDR3 here is CASRRGPQGSTDTQYF. CDR3 in DNA: TGTGCCAGCAGACGGGGCCCCCAGGGGAGCACAGATACGCAGTATTTT.

The chain links TRBV7-2 to TRBJ2-2; D perhaps matches TRBD1 (6 bases). Germline V lookup: CDR1 SGHTA, CDR2 FQGNSA. Trimming took off 5 bases at V and 5 bases at J, with 12 bases between the two ends. The CDR3 is 14 residues long. CDR3 sequence reads: CASSMYRDTGELFF. DNA for the CDR3: TGTGCCAGCAGCATGTACAGGGATACCGGGGAGCTGTTTTTT.

The chain couples TRBV19 to TRBJ2-1; 8 nucleotides match TRBD1. CDR1 and CDR2 (germline): LNHDA, SQIVND (reference sequence). The J segment lost 8 bases and the V segment lost 7 bases, leaving 13 bases of the junction unmatched. This CDR3 is 15 amino acids long. The CDR3 DNA follows: TGTGCCAGTACCAGACAGGGGTCCGGGGGATATGAGCAGTTCTTC. Translating gives CASTRQGSGGYEQFF.

The chain joins TRBV2 to TRBJ2-1; D gene unclear. This CDR3 has 15 amino acids. Trimming stripped 0 bases from V and 7 bases from J, with 13 bases between. In germline, CDR1 is SNHLY, CDR2 FYNNEI. The CDR3 spells CASSEARSRPNEQFF. DNA for the CDR3: TGTGCCAGCAGTGAAGCGCGGAGCAGGCCTAATGAGCAGTTCTTC.

The chain carries TRBV30 and TRBJ1-5; the match to TRBD1 covers 9 bases. This CDR3 has 17 amino acids. After removal of 3 bases from V and 0 bases from J, the junction contained 9 bases not matched to a gene. Germline CDR1 GTSNPN, CDR2 SVGIG (reference sequence). This CDR3 is CAWRNPGQGYSNQPQHF. The CDR3 DNA follows: TGTGCCTGGAGAAACCCGGGACAGGGATATAGCAATCAGCCCCAGCATTTT. The full variable domain, in which reference TRBV30 and TRBJ1-5 provide the parts outside the CDR3, is SQTIHQWPATLVQPVGSPLSLECTVEGTSNPNLYWYRQAAGRGLQLLFYSVGIGQISSEVPQNLSASRPQDRQFILSSKKLLLSDSGFYLCAWRNPGQGYSNQPQHFGDGTRLSIL.

The chain joins TRBV3-1 (or the pseudogene TRBV3-2) to TRBJ1-6; D perhaps matches TRBD1 (6 bases). The CDR3 contains 14 residues. Trimming cost V 3 bases and J 7 bases, with 10 bases left between them. CDR1 is LGHDT, CDR2 YNNKEL, per germline (reference sequence). The CDR3 nucleotides are TGTGCCAGCAGCCACAGGGGTCGGAATTCACCCCTCCACTTT. It is translated as CASSHRGRNSPLHF.

This sequence joins TRBV18 and TRBJ1-2; D call uncertain. Germline CDR1 is KGHSH and CDR2 is LQKENI. Trimming removed 6 bases at V and 2 bases at J, with 16 bases between. The CDR3 spans 15 residues. In DNA, the CDR3 is TGTGCCAGCTCCGAGGGATTAGGGTTGAACTATGGCTACACCTTC. It codes for CASSEGLGLNYGYTF.

CDR3 loop: CASREGQGYEQYF. CDR3 bases: TGTGCCAGCAGAGAAGGACAGGGCTACGAGCAGTACTTC. The chain links TRBV6-8 to TRBJ2-7, with TRBD1 identical over 8 bases. Germline V gene data show CDR1 as MNHGY and CDR2 as SAAAGT. After removal of 6 bases from V and 3 bases from J, the junction contained 4 bases not matched to a gene. The CDR3 consists of 13 residues.

In its sample, this clone was seen a few times. V usage is TRBV24-1 and J usage is TRBJ1-5; 8 positions agree with TRBD1. Per germline, CDR1 KGHDR and CDR2 SFDVKD. The length of the CDR3 is 19 residues. The V gene end was trimmed by 5 bases and the J gene end by 1 base; junction bases not matched to a gene: 15. CDR3 nucleotide sequence: TGTGCCACCAGTGGCCCGCCAGGGGGCGAGGAGTGGAGCAATCAGCCCCAGCATTTT. It yields the protein CATSGPPGGEEWSNQPQHF.